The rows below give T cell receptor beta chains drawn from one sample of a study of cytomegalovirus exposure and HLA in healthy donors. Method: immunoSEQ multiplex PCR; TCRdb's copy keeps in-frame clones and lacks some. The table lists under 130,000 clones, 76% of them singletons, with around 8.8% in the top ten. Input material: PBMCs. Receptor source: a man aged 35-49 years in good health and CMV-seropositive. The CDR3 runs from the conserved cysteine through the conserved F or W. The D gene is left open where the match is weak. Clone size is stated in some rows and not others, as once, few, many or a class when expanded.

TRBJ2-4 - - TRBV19 CASRGGRNIQYF TGTGCCAGTAGGGGGGGGCGAAACATTCAGTACTTC
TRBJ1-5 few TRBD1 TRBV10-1 CASNWTGDYSNQPQHF TGCGCCAGCAATTGGACAGGGGACTATAGCAATCAGCCCCAGCATTTT
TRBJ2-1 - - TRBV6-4 CASSDSVGSRYNEQFF TGTGCCAGCAGTGACTCCGTAGGGAGTCGCTACAATGAGCAGTTCTTC
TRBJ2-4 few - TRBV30 CAWVASENSQYF TGTGCCTGGGTGGCTAGCGAAAACAGTCAGTACTTC
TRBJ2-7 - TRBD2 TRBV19 CASSPRGVVAGGYEQYF TGTGCCAGTAGTCCCCGGGGGGTGGTAGCGGGAGGGTACGAGCAGTACTTC
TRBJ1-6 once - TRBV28 CASSLSRQFNSPLHF TGTGCCAGCAGTTTATCTCGTCAGTTTAATTCACCCCTCCACTTT
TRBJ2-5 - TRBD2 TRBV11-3 CASSLLAGGSKGATQYF TGTGCCAGCAGCCTCTTAGCGGGAGGTTCTAAGGGAGCGACCCAGTACTTC
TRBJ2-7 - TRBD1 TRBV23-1 CASSQTKDRGSSSYEQYF TGCGCCAGCAGTCAAACCAAAGACAGGGGCTCAAGCTCCTACGAGCAGTACTTC
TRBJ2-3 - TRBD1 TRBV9 CASSVAGQTSTDTQYF TGTGCCAGCAGCGTAGCGGGACAGACTAGCACAGATACGCAGTATTTT
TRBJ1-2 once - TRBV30 CAWSVQWGYTF TGTGCCTGGAGTGTACAATGGGGCTACACCTTC
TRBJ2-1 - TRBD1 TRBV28 CASERGDRAPEQFF TGTGCCAGTGAACGGGGGGACAGGGCTCCTGAGCAGTTCTTC
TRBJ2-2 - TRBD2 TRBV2 CASIGGAVGELFF TGTGCCAGCATCGGGGGGGCGGTCGGGGAGCTGTTTTTT
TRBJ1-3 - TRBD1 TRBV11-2 CASSLTGALSGNTIYF TGTGCCAGCAGCTTAACAGGGGCCCTCTCTGGAAACACCATATATTTT
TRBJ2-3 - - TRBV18 CASSPFSTDTQYF TGTGCCAGCTCACCCTTCAGCACAGATACGCAGTATTTT
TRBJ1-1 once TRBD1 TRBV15 CATNPTGVSGTEAFF TGTGCCACCAATCCGACAGGGGTTTCGGGGACTGAAGCTTTCTTT
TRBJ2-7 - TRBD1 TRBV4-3 CASSPGQGARYEQYF TGCGCCAGCAGCCCCGGACAGGGGGCGCGATACGAGCAGTACTTC
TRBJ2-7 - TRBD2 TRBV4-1 CASSQGKRGVYEQYF TGCGCCAGCAGCCAAGGAAAGCGGGGGGTATACGAGCAGTACTTC
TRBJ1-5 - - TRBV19 CASSGVINQPQHF TGTGCCAGTAGTGGAGTGATCAATCAGCCCCAGCATTTT
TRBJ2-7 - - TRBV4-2 CASSQEGASSFYEQYF TGTGCCAGCAGCCAAGAAGGGGCTAGTTCCTTCTACGAGCAGTACTTC
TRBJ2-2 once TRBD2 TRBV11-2 CASSFRGLAGGELFF TGTGCCAGCAGCTTCCGCGGACTAGCGGGCGGGGAGCTGTTTTTT
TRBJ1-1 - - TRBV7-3 CASSPGGPLNTEAFF TGTGCCAGCAGCCCTGGAGGGCCCTTGAACACTGAAGCTTTCTTT
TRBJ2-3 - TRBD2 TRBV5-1 CASSLVLAGIADTQYF TGCGCCAGCAGCTTGGTACTAGCGGGAATAGCAGATACGCAGTATTTT
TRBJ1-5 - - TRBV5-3 CARSLGRLSGKPQHF TGTGCCAGAAGCTTGGGGAGACTTTCGGGTAAGCCCCAGCATTTT
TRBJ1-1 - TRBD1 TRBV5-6 CASSLIPGTARAEAFF TGTGCCAGCAGCTTGATTCCCGGGACAGCGAGGGCTGAAGCTTTCTTT
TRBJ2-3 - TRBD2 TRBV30 CAWSRASGGSTDTQYF TGTGCCTGGAGTAGGGCCAGCGGGGGAAGCACAGATACGCAGTATTTT
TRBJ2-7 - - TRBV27 CASIVEEQYF TGTGCCAGCATAGTAGAAGAGCAGTACTTC